This TCR beta chain was obtained from a study of cytomegalovirus exposure and HLA in healthy donors. Study observations and caveats: The tendency of first-cohort TCR clusters to co-occur in the 120 validation repertoires was identified by a subsequent analysis.

The protocol was immunoSEQ multiplex PCR, while the TCRdb copy is restricted to in-frame clones and leaves out a portion. Here the sample spans about 160,000 clones, roughly 91% being singletons. This clone was recorded a few times. Its antigen is as yet unknown. Trimming took off 6 bases at V and 6 bases at J, with 18 bases between the two ends. This CDR3 comprises 14 residues. Germline lookup yields CDR1 MNHNS and CDR2 SASEGT. The chain links TRBV6-1 to TRBJ2-7; TRBD2 might be the D (5 bases). The material sequenced was PBMCs. The receptor was isolated from a man aged 18 to 29 in good health and CMV-seropositive. The CDR3 bases are TGTGCCAGCAGGGTCGGCCTGGAGGACGGCGAGCAGTACTTC. Its protein product is CASRVGLEDGEQYF.